This TCR beta chain was found in a study of CD8 T cells in ankylosing spondylitis. As the method for making TCR beta libraries, quantitative 5'-RACE with molecular barcodes was used. TCRdb called the 5' RACE reads again in MiXCR, with one record for every CDR3 protein. The data hold 130,000 or so distinct CDR3 sequences, with over 6.5% observed a single time. This clonotype occurred a few times. Its antigen is currently unknown. One base away lies a much larger clone, so this may be a sequencing read error. With 6 bases removed from V and 5 bases from J, the gap between germline ends came to 13 bases. The CDR3 spans 12 residues. Germline V gene lookup returns CDR1 DFQATT and CDR2 SNEGSKA (reference sequence). Study-wide results and limits: Disease-linked clones were reportedly significantly enriched in matched ankylosing spondylitis synovial fluid. A TCR beta motif of under 10 highly homologous variants appeared characteristic of ankylosing spondylitis blood. Within peripheral blood, clones linked to disease were CD8+ and relatively rare.

The sample was blood, either unsorted or a sorted T cell fraction (not recorded which). This chain uses TRBV20-1 with TRBJ1-2; no definite D call. The TCR was taken from a male donor with ankylosing spondylitis or in good health (not recorded which). DNA for the CDR3: TGCAGTGCGAGCGGTGTGGGATATGGCTACACCTTC. It encodes CSASGVGYGYTF.